This T cell receptor (beta chain) was obtained from a study of T-cell memory formation after mild COVID-19 (dated by TCRdb to 2020 to 2022). Regarding the complete study: TCR sequence clusters from the two donors were largely donor specific. In two donors, T-cell clones that expanded and contracted after mild COVID-19 were followed by sequencing TCRalpha and TCRbeta repertoires longitudinally. Two young, previously healthy adult volunteers made up the cohort, one male and one female.

With regard to this clonotype: There is no known antigen for this receptor. Base qualities are missing; no much larger clone stands one base away.

General findings and caveats noted by the study authors: The detection of some responding clones in pre-infection memory suggests that pre-existing cross-reactive memory T cells joined the SARS-CoV-2 response. Balanced CD4/CD8 phenotypes were observed for clones contracting from day 15 to 85, whereas a bias towards CD4+ was observed for a second wave of clones expanding from day 15 to 37. Contracting CD4+ clones were found mainly in CM and EM memory subsets, while CD8+ clones were enriched in EMRA. Only two mild cases were covered in the study, and larger cohorts including severe cases with pre-infection samples were considered necessary. The second-wave clones that peaked on day 37 were not confirmed to be SARS-CoV-2 specific.

Ficoll-Paque density gradient centrifugation was used to isolate PBMCs. Instrument on record: Illumina NovaSeq 6000. TCRalpha and TCRbeta cDNA libraries were constructed by 5'RACE with constant-segment primers, with sample barcodes and unique molecular identifiers being introduced. RNA was extracted from every sample with Trizol reagent. Library amplification was performed in two PCR steps, and a second sample barcode and Illumina TruSeq adapters were introduced in the second step. Sequencing of libraries was performed on an Illumina NovaSeq with 2 x 150 bp paired-end reads. On the study's bioinformatics: Demultiplexing of reads and collapsing into UMI-guided consensus sequences were performed with migec v1.2.7. Using mixcr v2.1.11, the UMI consensuses were aligned to TRA and TRB V and J templates and assembled into clonotypes. A clonotype was counted as expanded or contracted only when both edgeR and NoisET called the clonotype significant, with the noise models trained on biological replicates. edgeR calls used a false discovery rate-adjusted p below 0.01 and a log2 fold-change threshold of 1. As an exploratory analysis of dynamics, max-normalized trajectories of the 1000 most abundant clonotypes were examined with PCA combined with hierarchical clustering. Separately sequenced CD4+ and CD8+ repertoires were used to assign a CD4 or CD8 phenotype to each responding clone. Through fastp at Q25 and MiXCR, TCRdb rebuilt clones from the public reads, retaining in-frame beta chains. CDR3 protein duplicates are merged, each entry listing the most common genes and DNA. The V and J calls here are based on TCRdb, not the publication. Across this sample there are approximately 390,000 distinct CDR3 sequences, with about 15% seen only once. The top ten constitute around a fifth of the sample.

The TCR sequence derives from a man between 18 and 35 years old who had mild COVID-19 (a few samples of this study predate the infection). The sample titles of this study are shuffled in the database, so cell type and time point are left out; the donor was told from shared clones. The sample consisted of PBMCs or a T cell subset sorted from them (not recorded which).

The nucleotides read TGTGCCAGCAGCCACGGACTAGCGGGTTTGAGCGAGCAGTACTTC. Its protein is CASSHGLAGLSEQYF. The chain joins TRBV6-5 to TRBJ2-7; 11 bases in the junction line up with TRBD2. As encoded in the germline V gene, CDR1 is MNHEY while CDR2 is SVGAGI. From cysteine to phenylalanine, the CDR3 is 15 amino acids long. Just CDR3 DNA is preserved here, 45 bases in frame from base 1. V is trimmed back by 6 bases and J by 6 bases, and the junction contains 10 bases that no gene match accounts for.